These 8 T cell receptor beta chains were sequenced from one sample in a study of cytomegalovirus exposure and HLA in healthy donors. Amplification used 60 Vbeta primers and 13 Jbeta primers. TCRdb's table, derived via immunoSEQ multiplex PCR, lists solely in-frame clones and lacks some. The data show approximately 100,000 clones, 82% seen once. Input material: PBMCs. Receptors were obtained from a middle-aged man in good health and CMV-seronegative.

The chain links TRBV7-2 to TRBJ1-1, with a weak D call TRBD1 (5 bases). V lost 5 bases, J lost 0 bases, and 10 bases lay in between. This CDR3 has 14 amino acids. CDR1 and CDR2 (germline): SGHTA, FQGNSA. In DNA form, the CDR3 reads TGTGCCAGCAGCCGACAGACCATGAACACTGAAGCTTTCTTT. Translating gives CASSRQTMNTEAFF.

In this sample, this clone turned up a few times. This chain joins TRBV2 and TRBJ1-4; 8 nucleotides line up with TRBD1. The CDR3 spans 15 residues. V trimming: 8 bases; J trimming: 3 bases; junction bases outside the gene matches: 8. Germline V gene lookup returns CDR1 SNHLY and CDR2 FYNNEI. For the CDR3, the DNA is TGTGCCAGCCGTCGTGAACAGGGGGCTAATGAAAAACTGTTTTTT. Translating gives CASRREQGANEKLFF.

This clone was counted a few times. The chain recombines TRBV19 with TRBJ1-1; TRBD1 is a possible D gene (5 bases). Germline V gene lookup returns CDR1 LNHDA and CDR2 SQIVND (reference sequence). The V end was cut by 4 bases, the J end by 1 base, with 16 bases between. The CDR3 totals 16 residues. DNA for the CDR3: TGTGCCAGTAGTAAATATGGACATCTAGGGAACACTGAAGCTTTCTTT. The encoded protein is CASSKYGHLGNTEAFF.

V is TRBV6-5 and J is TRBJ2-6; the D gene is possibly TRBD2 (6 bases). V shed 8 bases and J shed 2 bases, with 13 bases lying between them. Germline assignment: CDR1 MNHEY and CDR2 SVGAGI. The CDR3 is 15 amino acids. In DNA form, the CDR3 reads TGTGCCAGCCACGGGGGTGGACCTGGGGCCAACGTCCTGACTTTC. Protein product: CASHGGGPGANVLTF.

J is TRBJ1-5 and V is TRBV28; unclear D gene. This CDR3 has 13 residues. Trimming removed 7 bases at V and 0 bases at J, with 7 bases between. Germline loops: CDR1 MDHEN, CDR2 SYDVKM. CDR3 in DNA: TGTGCCAGCAAACAAGATAGCAATCAGCCCCAGCATTTT. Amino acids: CASKQDSNQPQHF.

The DNA for the CDR3 is TGTGCCAGCAGTGAAAACAGTATAAACACCGGGGAGCTGTTTTTT. As protein: CASSENSINTGELFF. The gene calls are TRBV2 and TRBJ2-2, with D uncertain. The CDR3 sequence is 15 residues long. Germline V gene lookup returns CDR1 SNHLY and CDR2 FYNNEI. Trimming removed 2 bases at V and 2 bases at J, with 9 bases between.

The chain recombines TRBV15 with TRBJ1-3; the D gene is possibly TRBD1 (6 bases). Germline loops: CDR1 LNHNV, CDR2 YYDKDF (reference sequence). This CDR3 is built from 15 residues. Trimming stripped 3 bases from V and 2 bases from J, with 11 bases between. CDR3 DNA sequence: TGTGCCACCAGCAGGCTGGGACAAACTGGAAACACCATATATTTT. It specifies CATSRLGQTGNTIYF.

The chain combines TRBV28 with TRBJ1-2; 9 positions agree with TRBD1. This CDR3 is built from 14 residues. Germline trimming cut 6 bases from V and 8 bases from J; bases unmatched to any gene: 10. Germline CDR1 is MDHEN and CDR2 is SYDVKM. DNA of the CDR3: TGTGCCAGCAGGTTGACAGGGGGAATAGGGGGCTACACCTTC. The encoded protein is CASRLTGGIGGYTF.